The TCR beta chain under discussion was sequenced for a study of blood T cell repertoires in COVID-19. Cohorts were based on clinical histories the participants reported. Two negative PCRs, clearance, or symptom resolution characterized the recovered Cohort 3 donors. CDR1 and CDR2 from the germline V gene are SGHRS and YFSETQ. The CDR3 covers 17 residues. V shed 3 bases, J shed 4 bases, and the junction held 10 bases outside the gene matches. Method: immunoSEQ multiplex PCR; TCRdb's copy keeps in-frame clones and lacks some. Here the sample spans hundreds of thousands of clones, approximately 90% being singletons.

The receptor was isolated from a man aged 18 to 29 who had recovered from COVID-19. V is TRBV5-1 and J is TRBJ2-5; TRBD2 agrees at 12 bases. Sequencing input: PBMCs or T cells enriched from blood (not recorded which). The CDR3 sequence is CASSSGTSGRSGETQYF. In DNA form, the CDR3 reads TGCGCCAGCAGCTCGGGAACTAGCGGGAGGTCGGGAGAGACCCAGTACTTC. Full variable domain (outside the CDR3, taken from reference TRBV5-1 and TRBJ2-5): KAGVTQTPRYLIKTRGQQVTLSCSPISGHRSVSWYQQTPGQGLQFLFEYFSETQRNKGNFPGRFSGRQFSNSRSEMNVSTLELGDSALYLCASSSGTSGRSGETQYFGPGTRLLVL.